This is a list of T cell receptor beta chains from one sample in a study of CD8 T cells in Susac syndrome. One entry per CDR3 protein, called by TCRdb with MiXCR from the immunoSEQ multiplex PCR reads. The data contain around 110,000 distinct CDR3 sequences, about 94% of them singletons. Sequences were obtained from CD8+ T cells from PBMCs. These receptors came from a human donor with Susac syndrome. Both conserved end residues are part of each CDR3. The order of the fields is CDR3 length, D gene, V gene, clone size, J gene, CDR3 protein, CDR3 DNA. The D gene is left open where the match is weak. Size values are once, few and many counts, or a class for expanded clones, and some rows have none.

cdr3_length: 20; d_call: -; v_call: TRBV4-3; clone_size: -; j_call: TRBJ2-1; cdr3_aa: CASSPRLEGEGLHSYNEQFF; cdr3_nt: TGCGCCAGCAGCCCCCGATTGGAGGGAGAAGGCCTTCACTCCTACAATGAGCAGTTCTTC
cdr3_length: 16; d_call: -; v_call: TRBV3-1; clone_size: -; j_call: TRBJ2-1; cdr3_aa: CASSQGARGFYNEQFF; cdr3_nt: TGTGCCAGCAGCCAAGGGGCCAGGGGCTTCTACAATGAGCAGTTCTTC
cdr3_length: 13; d_call: -; v_call: TRBV6-6; clone_size: -; j_call: TRBJ2-1; cdr3_aa: CASSYSQGHEQFF; cdr3_nt: TGTGCCAGCAGTTACTCTCAGGGGCATGAGCAGTTCTTC
cdr3_length: 13; d_call: -; v_call: TRBV6-5; clone_size: -; j_call: TRBJ1-6; cdr3_aa: CASSSWSNSPLHF; cdr3_nt: TGTGCCAGCAGTAGCTGGAGTAATTCACCCCTCCACTTT
cdr3_length: 11; d_call: -; v_call: TRBV20-1; clone_size: -; j_call: TRBJ2-7; cdr3_aa: CSAREGGEQYF; cdr3_nt: TGCAGTGCTAGAGAGGGGGGAGAGCAGTACTTC
cdr3_length: 13; d_call: -; v_call: TRBV19; clone_size: -; j_call: TRBJ2-7; cdr3_aa: CASSTGTRGEQYF; cdr3_nt: TGTGCCAGTAGTACGGGGACCCGGGGCGAGCAGTACTTC
cdr3_length: 16; d_call: TRBD2; v_call: TRBV13; clone_size: few; j_call: TRBJ2-4; cdr3_aa: CASSPLSSGGGNIQYF; cdr3_nt: TGTGCCAGCAGCCCCCTTAGTAGCGGGGGGGGAAACATTCAGTACTTC
cdr3_length: 15; d_call: -; v_call: TRBV15; clone_size: -; j_call: TRBJ2-7; cdr3_aa: CATSRDRQAAYEQYF; cdr3_nt: TGTGCCACCAGCAGAGATCGACAGGCAGCCTACGAGCAGTACTTC
cdr3_length: 14; d_call: -; v_call: TRBV13; clone_size: -; j_call: TRBJ1-4; cdr3_aa: CASSFGRNNEKLFF; cdr3_nt: TGTGCCAGCAGCTTCGGCAGGAATAATGAAAAACTGTTTTTT
cdr3_length: 15; d_call: TRBD2; v_call: TRBV15; clone_size: -; j_call: TRBJ2-1; cdr3_aa: CATSRDGGASNEQFF; cdr3_nt: TGTGCCACCAGCAGAGACGGGGGGGCCTCCAATGAGCAGTTCTTC
cdr3_length: 16; d_call: -; v_call: TRBV4-2; clone_size: -; j_call: TRBJ2-3; cdr3_aa: CASSQEMSGLTDTQYF; cdr3_nt: TGTGCCAGCAGCCAAGAAATGAGCGGGCTCACAGATACGCAGTATTTT
cdr3_length: 14; d_call: TRBD1; v_call: TRBV15; clone_size: -; j_call: TRBJ2-7; cdr3_aa: CATSRVGQGYEQYF; cdr3_nt: TGTGCCACCAGCAGAGTGGGACAGGGGTACGAGCAGTACTTC
cdr3_length: 12; d_call: -; v_call: TRBV30; clone_size: -; j_call: TRBJ2-7; cdr3_aa: CAWSGRAYEQYF; cdr3_nt: TGTGCCTGGAGTGGAAGGGCCTACGAGCAGTACTTC
cdr3_length: 14; d_call: -; v_call: TRBV12-3/TRBV12-4; clone_size: -; j_call: TRBJ2-3; cdr3_aa: CASSFGGNTDTQYF; cdr3_nt: TGTGCCAGCAGTTTTGGCGGGAACACAGATACGCAGTATTTT
cdr3_length: 16; d_call: -; v_call: TRBV5-1; clone_size: -; j_call: TRBJ1-1; cdr3_aa: CASSPRMSGRDTEAFF; cdr3_nt: TGCGCCAGCAGCCCGCGGATGAGTGGGAGGGACACTGAAGCTTTCTTT
cdr3_length: 14; d_call: -; v_call: TRBV20-1; clone_size: -; j_call: TRBJ1-1; cdr3_aa: CSAVGGGAGTEAFF; cdr3_nt: TGCAGTGCTGTTGGGGGCGGGGCAGGCACTGAAGCTTTCTTT
cdr3_length: 14; d_call: -; v_call: TRBV7-2; clone_size: -; j_call: TRBJ2-2; cdr3_aa: CASSLVDSPGELFF; cdr3_nt: TGTGCCAGCAGCTTAGTGGACAGCCCCGGGGAGCTGTTTTTT
cdr3_length: 16; d_call: -; v_call: TRBV10-2; clone_size: -; j_call: TRBJ2-5; cdr3_aa: CASSEPRGVSGETQYF; cdr3_nt: TGCGCCAGCAGTGAGCCTCGCGGGGTTTCCGGGGAGACCCAGTACTTC
cdr3_length: 13; d_call: TRBD1; v_call: TRBV4-2; clone_size: -; j_call: TRBJ2-3; cdr3_aa: CASSEDRPDTQYF; cdr3_nt: TGTGCCAGCAGCGAGGACAGGCCAGATACGCAGTATTTT
cdr3_length: 15; d_call: -; v_call: TRBV5-5; clone_size: -; j_call: TRBJ1-5; cdr3_aa: CASSLWGEGNQPQHF; cdr3_nt: TGTGCCAGCAGCTTGTGGGGGGAGGGCAATCAGCCCCAGCATTTT
cdr3_length: 15; d_call: TRBD1; v_call: TRBV7-9; clone_size: -; j_call: TRBJ1-2; cdr3_aa: CASSLDTGGGYGYTF; cdr3_nt: TGTGCCAGCAGCTTAGATACAGGGGGAGGCTATGGCTACACCTTC
cdr3_length: 12; d_call: -; v_call: TRBV29-1; clone_size: -; j_call: TRBJ1-1; cdr3_aa: CSHNNGATEAFF; cdr3_nt: TGCAGCCATAATAACGGGGCGACTGAAGCTTTCTTT
cdr3_length: 14; d_call: -; v_call: TRBV12-3/TRBV12-4; clone_size: -; j_call: TRBJ2-7; cdr3_aa: CASSLLDSTYEQYF; cdr3_nt: TGTGCCAGCAGTTTACTGGACAGTACCTACGAGCAGTACTTC
cdr3_length: 15; d_call: TRBD1; v_call: TRBV12-3/TRBV12-4; clone_size: -; j_call: TRBJ1-6; cdr3_aa: CASTLQGANNSPLHF; cdr3_nt: TGTGCCAGCACCCTACAGGGGGCAAATAATTCACCCCTCCACTTT
cdr3_length: 16; d_call: TRBD1; v_call: TRBV6-5; clone_size: -; j_call: TRBJ2-7; cdr3_aa: CASSYSVRDRAYEQYF; cdr3_nt: TGTGCCAGCAGTTACTCGGTCCGGGACAGAGCATACGAGCAGTACTTC